The 10 T cell receptor beta chains below come from one sample, sequenced in a study of Tregs in tolerant kidney transplant recipients. Sequencing used immunoSEQ multiplex PCR; TCRdb keeps in-frame clones, though not all of them. This table has just over 30,000 clones, 82% appearing once. Their antigens remain unidentified. The sequenced sample consisted of Tregs from blood cultured with allogeneic cells. These receptor sequences come from a human donor in good health.

The rearrangement uses TRBV7-2 and TRBJ2-2; D call uncertain. Trimming took off 5 bases at V and 4 bases at J, with 5 bases between the two ends. CDR3 length: 12 residues. From germline, CDR1 is SGHTA and CDR2 FQGNSA. Here the CDR3 reads CASSLVTGELFF. CDR3 bases: TGTGCCAGCAGCCTGGTCACCGGGGAGCTGTTTTTT.

The rearrangement uses TRBV15 and TRBJ2-2; D ambiguous. There are 13 residues in the CDR3. V was clipped by 0 bases and J by 6 bases, with 5 bases between them. Germline lookup yields CDR1 LNHNV and CDR2 YYDKDF (reference sequence). The CDR3 is CATSRDYPGELFF. The CDR3 nucleotides read TGTGCCACCAGCAGAGATTATCCCGGGGAGCTGTTTTTT.

The DNA of the CDR3 is TGTGCCAGCAGCACGACAGTGCTATACATTCAGTACTTC. Translating gives CASSTTVLYIQYF. The rearrangement joins TRBV21-1 to TRBJ2-4; no check of the table's D call, TRBD1, against the DNA was made. TRBV21-1 is given as a pseudogene. The CDR3 runs to 13 residues.

The chain joins TRBV7-9 to TRBJ2-1; D gene uncertain. V was cut by 4 bases and J by 8 bases, with 9 bases left in between. CDR1 is SEHNR and CDR2 is FQNEAQ in the germline V gene (reference sequence). The CDR3 loop spans 12 amino acids. The CDR3 is CASSWVTDEQFF. CDR3 sequence (DNA): TGTGCCAGCAGCTGGGTGACCGATGAGCAGTTCTTC.

This chain joins TRBV4-1 and TRBJ1-4; D perhaps matches TRBD1 (5 bases). Germline loops: CDR1 MGHRA, CDR2 YSYEKL. V lost 2 bases and J 5 bases, leaving 12 bases between the germline ends. The CDR3 runs to 15 residues. CDR3 coding DNA: TGCGCCAGCAGCCAATTGGGACTGATGAATGAAAAACTGTTTTTT. Encoded protein: CASSQLGLMNEKLFF.

The CDR3 protein is CASSYIETIQETQYF. The CDR3, as DNA: TGTGCCAGCAGTTACATCGAGACTATCCAAGAGACCCAGTACTTC. The chain employs TRBV6-5 and TRBJ2-5; TRBD2 is a possible D gene (5 bases). Germline V lookup: CDR1 MNHEY, CDR2 SVGAGI. The CDR3 runs to 15 residues. V was trimmed by 2 bases and J by 1 base, leaving 11 bases between them.

This chain links TRBV5-1 with TRBJ1-4; D may be TRBD1 (6 bases). Germline V lookup: CDR1 SGHRS, CDR2 YFSETQ. Trimming pared 4 bases from V and 6 bases from J, leaving 13 bases between. The CDR3 has 14 amino acids. The CDR3 sequence is CASSDGTPYEKLFF. The CDR3 bases are TGCGCCAGCAGCGACGGGACACCTTATGAAAAACTGTTTTTT.

The chain couples TRBV6-5 to TRBJ2-7, with no clear D. V was cut by 5 bases and J by 6 bases, with 8 bases left in between. CDR1 is MNHEY, CDR2 SVGAGI, per germline. This CDR3 spans 11 amino acids. The DNA for the CDR3 is TGTGCCAGCAGTGGACCCGGCGAGCAGTACTTC. Protein product: CASSGPGEQYF.

The CDR3 region is CATSRDGTGELFF. Written as DNA, the CDR3 is TGTGCCACCAGCAGAGATGGGACCGGGGAGCTGTTTTTT. This chain joins TRBV15 and TRBJ2-2; D ambiguous. CDR1 is LNHNV, CDR2 YYDKDF, per germline (reference sequence). V lost 0 bases and J lost 5, with 4 bases in between. This CDR3 comprises 13 residues.

This clone came up once. Here the CDR3 reads CASSPGEAEAFF. CDR3 nucleotide sequence: TGTGCCAGCAGTCCAGGGGAGGCTGAAGCTTTCTTT. The chain joins TRBV6-5 to TRBJ1-1; the D gene is possibly TRBD1 (6 bases). The CDR3 is 12 residues long. Looked up from germline, CDR1 is MNHEY and CDR2 is SVGAGI. The V end lost 5 bases, the J end lost 6 bases, and 10 bases lay between the germline ends.